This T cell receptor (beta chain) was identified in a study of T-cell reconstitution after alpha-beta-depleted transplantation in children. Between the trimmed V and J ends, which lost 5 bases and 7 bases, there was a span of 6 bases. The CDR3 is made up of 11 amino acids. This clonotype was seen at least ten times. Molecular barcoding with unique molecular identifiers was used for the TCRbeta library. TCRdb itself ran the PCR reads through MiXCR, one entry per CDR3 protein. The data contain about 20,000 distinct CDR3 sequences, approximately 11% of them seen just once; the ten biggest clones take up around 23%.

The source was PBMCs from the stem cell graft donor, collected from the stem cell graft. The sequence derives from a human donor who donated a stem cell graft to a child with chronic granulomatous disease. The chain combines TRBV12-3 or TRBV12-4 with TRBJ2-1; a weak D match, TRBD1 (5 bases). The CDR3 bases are TGTGCCAGCAGTCGACAGAATGAGCAGTTCTTC. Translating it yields CASSRQNEQFF.